Each of the 4 T cell receptor beta chains below was sequenced from the same sample in a study of vaccination and CD4 T cells after COVID-19. The antigens for these receptors are not known. Treatment indicated: approximately nine-day PBMC culture with coronavirus spike peptide pools or control peptides (ViraFEST assay). Cultured CD4+ T-cell DNA underwent Oncomine TCR Beta short-read sequencing. A single record per CDR3 protein comes from TCRdb applying MiXCR to the PCR reads. The sample lists several thousand distinct CDR3 sequences; less than 75% were seen once. Specimen: CD4+ T cells from blood, cultured in vitro. The receptors were sampled from a human donor who had recovered from COVID-19.

This chain links TRBV7-2 with TRBJ2-7; no definite D call. This CDR3 has 11 amino acids. CDR1 and CDR2 (germline): SGHTA, FQGNSA. Trimming cost V 4 bases and J 3 bases, with 4 bases left between them. Here the CDR3 DNA reads TGTGCCAGCAGCTCTTACTACGAGCAGTACTTC. Amino acids: CASSSYYEQYF.

This clonotype was counted a few times. CDR3 nucleotide sequence: TGTGCCACCAGTGGGGGAATGGGCAATCAGCCCCAGCATTTT. Protein product: CATSGGMGNQPQHF. The chain joins TRBV15 to TRBJ1-5; a possible D gene is TRBD1 (5 bases). The ends were cut back, 6 bases at V and 2 bases at J, with 11 bases in the middle. The CDR3 has 14 residues. The germline CDR1 and CDR2 sequences are LNHNV and YYDKDF (reference sequence).

The J gene is TRBJ1-1, the V gene TRBV11-2, with a possible D match to TRBD1 (5 bases). Germline loops: CDR1 SGHAT, CDR2 FQNNGV. Trimming stripped 4 bases from V and 11 bases from J, with 17 bases between. The CDR3 covers 13 residues. The CDR3: CASSSRGRVGAFF. In DNA form, the CDR3 reads TGTGCCAGCAGCTCCCGGGGCAGAGTTGGTGCTTTCTTT.

The CDR3, as DNA: TGTGCCAGCAGTTTAGAGGGGATGGGAAATCAGCCCCAGCATTTT. Protein product: CASSLEGMGNQPQHF. The rearrangement links TRBV27 to TRBJ1-5; D possibly corresponds to TRBD1 (5 bases). The V and J ends lost 2 bases and 4 bases respectively, with 12 bases between them. The length of the CDR3 is 15 residues. Germline values: CDR1 MNHEY, CDR2 SMNVEV (reference sequence).